This T cell receptor (beta chain) was documented in a study of T cells in Graves' hyperthyroidism and ophthalmopathy. TCR beta CDR3 regions were amplified from RNA transcripts. First-round RT-PCR with HTBI primers amplified the TCR CDR3 region. TCRdb analysed the multiplex PCR reads with MiXCR anew, one entry per CDR3 protein. The sample gives hundreds of thousands of distinct CDR3 sequences, less than 25% of which show up once; about 34% is in the top ten. This clonotype has just a few counts. What it binds is unknown. Pregnant or lactating patients were excluded, as were those with uncontrolled infection or other autoimmune disease. Used for diagnoses were clinical symptoms, serum thyroxine and TRAb, thyroid ultrasound and orbital computed tomography. Study outcomes and limitations: Model predictions of ophthalmopathy came a median 6.5 months before onset. Stable hyperthyroidism was told apart from ophthalmopathy by a model built on 13 V-J features.

In germline, CDR1 is LGHDT, CDR2 YNNKEL (reference sequence). V trimming: 1 base; J trimming: 15 bases; junction bases outside the gene matches: 5. The CDR3 covers 13 residues. The sequenced material came from blood. The source is a young man with Graves' ophthalmopathy. This rearrangement joins TRBV3-1 to TRBJ2-1; 11 bases fit TRBD2. In DNA form, the CDR3 reads TGTGCCAGCAGCCAAGGTGGGCTAGCGGGAGGGTTCTTC. Translating gives CASSQGGLAGGFF.